This T cell receptor beta chain was sequenced in a study of T cell changes during pregnancy in multiple sclerosis. TCRdb keeps only in-frame clones here, not all; method: immunoSEQ multiplex PCR. The sample includes approximately 40,000 clones, 85% to 95% seen only once; the top ten take approximately 8.3%. Trimming removed 3 bases from V and 6 bases from J, with 23 bases in between. This CDR3 spans 18 amino acids. Germline CDR1 LNHNV, CDR2 YYDKDF (reference sequence). This TCR came from a female donor with multiple sclerosis, enrolled in a pregnancy study. Sequencing used CD8+ T cells from peripheral blood mononuclear cells, obtained in the third trimester of pregnancy. The chain is built from TRBV15 and TRBJ1-4; TRBD1 is a possible D gene (6 bases). CDR3 nucleotides: TGTGCCACCAGCAGCCCCACCCTGGTGAGGGGGTTTGATGAAAAACTGTTTTTT. Residues: CATSSPTLVRGFDEKLFF.